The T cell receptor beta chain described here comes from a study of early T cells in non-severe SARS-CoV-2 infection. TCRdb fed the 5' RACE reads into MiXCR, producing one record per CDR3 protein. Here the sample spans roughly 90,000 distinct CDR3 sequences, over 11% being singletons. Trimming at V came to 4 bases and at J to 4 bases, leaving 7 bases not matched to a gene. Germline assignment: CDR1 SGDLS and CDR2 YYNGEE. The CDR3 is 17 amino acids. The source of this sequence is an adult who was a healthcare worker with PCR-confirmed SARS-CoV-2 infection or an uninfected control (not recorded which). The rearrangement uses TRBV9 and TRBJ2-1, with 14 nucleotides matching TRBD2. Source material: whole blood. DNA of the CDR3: TGTGCCAGCAGCCCCCGGACTAGCGGGGGGCTATACAATGAGCAGTTCTTC. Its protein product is CASSPRTSGGLYNEQFF.